Each of the 17 T cell receptor beta chains below was sequenced from the same sample in a study of cytomegalovirus exposure and HLA in healthy donors. The study ran its PCR with 60 Vbeta and 13 Jbeta primers. Sequenced by immunoSEQ multiplex PCR; TCRdb stores in-frame clones only, minus some. The sample has approximately 160,000 clones, over 70% seen once. Input material: PBMCs. The receptors were sampled from a woman between 35 and 50 years old in good health and CMV-seropositive.

V usage is TRBV7-8 and J usage is TRBJ2-1, with 8 bases aligning to TRBD1. Per germline, CDR1 SGHVS and CDR2 FQNEAQ. Trimming at V came to 6 bases and at J to 4 bases, leaving 8 bases not matched to a gene. The CDR3 is 15 amino acids. The CDR3 sequence: CASSFPGGRYNEQFF. CDR3 DNA: TGTGCCAGCAGTTTCCCAGGGGGCCGTTACAATGAGCAGTTCTTC.

The rearrangement uses TRBV9 and TRBJ2-3; TRBD1 matches 8 bases. CDR1 and CDR2 (germline): SGDLS, YYNGEE. The CDR3 is 16 amino acids. V gave up 4 bases and J gave up 5 bases; unmatched junction bases: 12. The CDR3 protein is CASSREGGQGGDTQYF. The CDR3 DNA sequence: TGTGCCAGCAGCAGAGAAGGAGGACAGGGCGGAGATACGCAGTATTTT.

The chain is built from TRBV30 and TRBJ1-2; maybe TRBD1 (5 bases). The CDR3 consists of 14 residues. Deletions cut 3 bases from V and 5 bases from J, with 16 bases between. CDR1 and CDR2 (germline): GTSNPN, SVGIG (reference sequence). Here the CDR3 DNA reads TGTGCCTGGAGCCGATGGCCAGGGACTTATGGCTACACCTTC. This codes for CAWSRWPGTYGYTF. The full variable domain, with the rest looked up from reference TRBV30 and TRBJ1-2, is SQTIHQWPATLVQPVGSPLSLECTVEGTSNPNLYWYRQAAGRGLQLLFYSVGIGQISSEVPQNLSASRPQDRQFILSSKKLLLSDSGFYLCAWSRWPGTYGYTFGSGTRLTVV.

The genes are TRBV30 and TRBJ2-3; 11 positions match TRBD2. Germline trimming cut 4 bases from V and 1 base from J; bases unmatched to any gene: 7. The length of the CDR3 is 16 residues. The germline CDR1 and CDR2 sequences are GTSNPN and SVGIG (reference sequence). This CDR3 reads CAWTLKTSGGTDTQYF. The CDR3 coding sequence is TGTGCCTGGACCTTAAAGACTAGCGGGGGCACAGATACGCAGTATTTT.

The V call is TRBV7-9, the J call TRBJ1-3, with 8 nucleotides matching TRBD1. Germline V gene lookup returns CDR1 SEHNR and CDR2 FQNEAQ (reference sequence). CDR3 length: 15 residues. The V and J ends lost 5 bases and 6 bases, in that order; junction bases with no gene match: 9. The CDR3 DNA is TGTGCCAGCAGCCCGCAGACAGGGGTGGTAAACACCATATATTTT. Translation gives CASSPQTGVVNTIYF.

The J gene is TRBJ1-1, the V gene TRBV21-1. TRBV21-1 is a known pseudogene. The CDR3 is made up of 18 amino acids. CDR3 sequence (DNA): TGTGCCAGCAGCAAAGAATGTCGGCAGGGAGGAGGGAACACTGAAGCTTTCTTT. It encodes CASSKECRQGGGNTEAFF.

This clone has more than one count but fewer than ten. The chain employs TRBV7-8 and TRBJ2-5; D is unresolved. Germline V CDR1 and CDR2: SGHVS, FQNEAQ. The CDR3 length is 15 residues. Trimming shortened V by 5 bases and J by 5 bases, and 18 bases separated the two germline ends. The DNA of the CDR3 is TGTGCCAGCAGCCCTCTTCGGGTATCAGACGAGACCCAGTACTTC. Protein sequence: CASSPLRVSDETQYF.

The V call is TRBV18, the J call TRBJ2-5, with D perhaps matching TRBD2 (5 bases). CDR1 is KGHSH, CDR2 LQKENI, per germline. Trimming left V 4 bases short and J 5 bases short, with 11 bases between. The CDR3 length is 13 residues. The CDR3 loop reads CASSRGVSETQYF. The DNA of the CDR3 is TGTGCCAGCTCACGGGGAGTCAGTGAGACCCAGTACTTC. Complete variable domain (other parts from reference TRBV18 and TRBJ2-5): NAGVMQNPRHLVRRRGQEARLRCSPMKGHSHVYWYRQLPEEGLKFMVYLQKENIIDESGMPKERFSAEFPKEGPSILRIQQVVRGDSAAYFCASSRGVSETQYFGPGTRLLVL.

The chain combines TRBV19 with TRBJ1-3; TRBD1 is a possible D gene (5 bases). The CDR3 runs to 15 residues. The germline V and J ends were trimmed by 5 bases and 3 bases, with 14 bases remaining between them. Germline CDR1 is LNHDA and CDR2 is SQIVND (reference sequence). CDR3 bases: TGTGCCAGTAGTGTCACAGGCGGAATTGGAAACACCATATATTTT. Protein sequence: CASSVTGGIGNTIYF.

This clone showed up just a few times. Written as DNA, the CDR3 is TGTGCCAGCAGCCCTACCGGGACAAACTACGAGCAGTACTTC. Translating it yields CASSPTGTNYEQYF. This chain uses TRBV9 with TRBJ2-7; possible D gene TRBD1, 6 bases. This CDR3 contains 14 residues. CDR1 and CDR2 (germline): SGDLS, YYNGEE. Deletions cut 4 bases from V and 3 bases from J, with 14 bases between.

This chain uses TRBV5-1 with TRBJ2-7, with D possibly matching TRBD2 (5 bases). The V gene's germline CDR1 is SGHRS and CDR2 YFSETQ. This CDR3 comprises 14 residues. Trimming pared 2 bases from V and 2 bases from J, leaving 11 bases between. The CDR3, as DNA: TGCGCCAGCAGCTTAGGACTTACGACCTACGAGCAGTACTTC. Protein product: CASSLGLTTYEQYF.

This clone showed up just a few times. V usage is TRBV5-1 and J usage is TRBJ1-1; D remains ambiguous. Germline V lookup: CDR1 SGHRS, CDR2 YFSETQ. This CDR3 comprises 16 residues. Trimming pared 4 bases from V and 3 bases from J, leaving 19 bases between. The CDR3 region is CASSPLGGPADTEAFF. DNA for the CDR3: TGCGCCAGCAGCCCCCTTGGTGGTCCGGCGGACACTGAAGCTTTCTTT.

This clone has just a few counts. V is TRBV2 and J is TRBJ2-3, with 15 bases identical to TRBD2. From germline, CDR1 is SNHLY and CDR2 FYNNEI. The V gene end was trimmed by 8 bases and the J gene end by 6 bases; junction bases not matched to a gene: 12. The CDR3 contains 17 residues. The CDR3 sequence is CASSQGGLAGGGDTQYF. The DNA for the CDR3 is TGTGCCAGCTCACAAGGGGGACTAGCGGGGGGCGGGGATACGCAGTATTTT.

The rearrangement uses TRBV6-5 and TRBJ1-1, with 7 bases aligning to TRBD1. Per germline, CDR1 MNHEY and CDR2 SVGAGI. This CDR3 region has 15 residues. Trimming at V came to 6 bases and at J to 1 base, leaving 8 bases not matched to a gene. The CDR3, as DNA: TGTGCCAGCAGGAAAACGCGGGACAGGAACACTGAAGCTTTCTTT. It yields the protein CASRKTRDRNTEAFF.

The V gene is TRBV5-6, the J gene TRBJ2-7; TRBD1 matches 7 bases. Germline values: CDR1 SGHDT, CDR2 YYEEEE. V was pared by 3 bases and J by 1 base, with 10 bases of the junction left unmatched. This CDR3 has 16 amino acids. The CDR3 sequence: CASSSTGQMWSYEQYF. CDR3 nucleotide sequence: TGTGCCAGCAGCTCGACGGGACAGATGTGGTCCTACGAGCAGTACTTC.

This chain connects TRBV27 to TRBJ1-2; possibly TRBD1 for D (6 bases). Germline V gives CDR1 MNHEY, CDR2 SMNVEV (reference sequence). This CDR3 has 14 amino acids. The ends were cut back, 5 bases at V and 10 bases at J, with 20 bases in the middle. The CDR3 is CASSPLRTEPYYTF. For the CDR3, the DNA is TGTGCCAGCAGTCCACTAAGGACAGAGCCCTACTACACCTTC.

Here the CDR3 reads CASSLDSQSSYEQYF. The CDR3 DNA reads TGTGCCAGCAGCTTGGACAGCCAGAGCTCCTACGAGCAGTACTTC. The V and J genes are TRBV5-4 and TRBJ2-7; unclear D gene. The CDR3 is made up of 15 amino acids. Germline lookup yields CDR1 SGHNT and CDR2 YYREEE (reference sequence). Trimming stripped 0 bases from V and 0 bases from J, with 10 bases between.